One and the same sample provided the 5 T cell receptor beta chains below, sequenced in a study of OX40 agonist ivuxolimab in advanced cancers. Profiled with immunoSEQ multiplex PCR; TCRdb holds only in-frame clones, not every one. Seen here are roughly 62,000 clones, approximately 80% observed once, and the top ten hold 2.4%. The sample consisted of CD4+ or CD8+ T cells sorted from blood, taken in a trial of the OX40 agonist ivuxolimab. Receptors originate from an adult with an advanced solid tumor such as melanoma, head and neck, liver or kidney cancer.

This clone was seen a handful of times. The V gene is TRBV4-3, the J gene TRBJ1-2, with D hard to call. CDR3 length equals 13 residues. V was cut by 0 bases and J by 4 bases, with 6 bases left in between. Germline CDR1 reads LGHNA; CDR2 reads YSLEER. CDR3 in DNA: TGCGCCAGCAGCCAAGATCTACTCTATGGCTACACCTTC. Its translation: CASSQDLLYGYTF.

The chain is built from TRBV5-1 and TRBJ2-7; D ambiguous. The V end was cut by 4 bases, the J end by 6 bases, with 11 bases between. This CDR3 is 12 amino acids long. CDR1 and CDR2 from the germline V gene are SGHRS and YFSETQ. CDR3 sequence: CASSPLGAEQYF. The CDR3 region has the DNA TGCGCCAGCAGCCCCCTCGGCGCCGAGCAGTACTTC.

As DNA, the CDR3 is TGTGCCAGCAGTTTAATTTCGGTTATGAACACTGAAGCTTTCTTT. It encodes CASSLISVMNTEAFF. V and J are TRBV28 and TRBJ1-1; D remains ambiguous. CDR3 length: 15 amino acids. Trimming took 2 bases from V and 0 from J, leaving 10 bases between them. CDR1 is MDHEN and CDR2 is SYDVKM in the germline V gene. The full variable domain, with the rest looked up from reference TRBV28 and TRBJ1-1, is DVKVTQSSRYLVKRTGEKVFLECVQDMDHENMFWYRQDPGLGLRLIYFSYDVKMKEKGDIPEGYSVSREKKERFSLILESASTNQTSMYLCASSLISVMNTEAFFGQGTRLTVV.

The CDR3 here is CASSIESLSGNTIYF. CDR3 nucleotide sequence: TGTGCCAGTAGTATTGAAAGCCTCTCTGGAAACACCATATATTTT. The rearrangement uses TRBV19 and TRBJ1-3; unclear D gene. This CDR3 has 15 residues. The V gene lost 3 bases and the J gene lost 0 bases, with 9 bases spanning the gap. Germline V gene data show CDR1 as LNHDA and CDR2 as SQIVND (reference sequence).

The CDR3 spells CSVELAETNYGYTF. The CDR3, as DNA: TGCAGCGTTGAGTTGGCCGAGACCAACTATGGCTACACCTTC. V and J are TRBV29-1 and TRBJ1-2; no clear D. CDR3 length equals 14 residues. Trimming removed 3 bases at V and 2 bases at J, with 13 bases between. Germline loops: CDR1 SQVTM, CDR2 ANQGSEA.